In its sample, the clone carrying this T cell receptor beta chain was seen a few times. Its antigen remains unknown. This specimen belongs to a study of T cell repertoires in cytomegalovirus infection. Across the whole study: HLA-C-restricted CMV epitopes, recently identified, and well-studied HLA-B-restricted ones were used by the study. Public TCR beta signatures indicated both CMV infection and matching HLA type.

Study conclusions and caveats: The ex vivo response showed dominance by HLA-C-restricted CMV-specific TCR beta clonotypes. The cumulative frequency of public TCR beta families distinguished individuals who carried CMV together with the relevant HLA.

TCRdb redid the calling of the reads with MiXCR, one entry per CDR3 protein. The sample lists some 590,000 distinct CDR3 sequences, around 40% occurring once. The receptor was isolated from a human donor in good health (CMV status not recorded). Some clones in this sample may be carry-over from other donors' samples. The input for sequencing was cultured PBMCs, taken from culture after CMV antigen stimulation.

DNA of the CDR3: TGTGCCAGTAGTGATTTAGTGACTAGCGGGTCCGAAGAGACCCAGTACTTC. This translates into CASSDLVTSGSEETQYF. This chain joins TRBV19 and TRBJ2-5, with 10 bases fitting TRBD2. The CDR3 runs to 17 residues. V shed 5 bases, J shed 3 bases, and the junction held 12 bases outside the gene matches. Looked up from germline, CDR1 is LNHDA and CDR2 is SQIVND (reference sequence).